This T cell receptor beta chain was captured in a study of T cells in Graves' hyperthyroidism and ophthalmopathy. Whole-study results and caveats: Expanded thyroid clonotypes (above 0.001) were mostly also found in blood.

This clonotype was picked up many times. Its antigen remains unknown. Trimming removed 6 bases at V and 0 bases at J, with 15 bases between. From germline, CDR1 is SGHTA and CDR2 FQGNSA. The CDR3 runs 16 residues. PBMCs were obtained from approximately 10 ml fresh peripheral blood. RNA transcripts provided the source from which TCR beta CDR3 regions were amplified. Primed by the HTBI set, a first-round RT-PCR was run on the TCR CDR3. TCRdb re-analysed the multiplex PCR reads in MiXCR, keeping a single row per CDR3 protein. The sample includes a few hundred thousand distinct CDR3 sequences, roughly 15% of them seen just once.

The TCR comes from a woman in her late teens or twenties with Graves' ophthalmopathy. The chain carries TRBV7-2 and TRBJ2-1, with D perhaps being TRBD1 or TRBD2 (6 bases each). The sample taken for sequencing was blood. CDR3 region: CASSPTGGSSYNEQFF. CDR3 bases: TGTGCCAGCAGTCCTACCGGGGGCAGCTCCTACAATGAGCAGTTCTTC.